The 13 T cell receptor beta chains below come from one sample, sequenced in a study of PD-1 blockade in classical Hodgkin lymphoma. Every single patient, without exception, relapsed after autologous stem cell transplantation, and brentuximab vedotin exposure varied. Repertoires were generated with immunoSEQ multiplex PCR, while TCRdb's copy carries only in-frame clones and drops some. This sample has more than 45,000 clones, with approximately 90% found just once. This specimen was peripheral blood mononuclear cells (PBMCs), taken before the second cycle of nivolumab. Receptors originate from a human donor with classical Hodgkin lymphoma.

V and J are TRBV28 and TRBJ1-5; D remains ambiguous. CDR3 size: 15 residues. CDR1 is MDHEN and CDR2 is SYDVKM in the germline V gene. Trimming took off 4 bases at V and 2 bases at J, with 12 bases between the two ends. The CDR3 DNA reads TGTGCCAGCAGTTCCTCCCCCTGGGGCAATCAGCCCCAGCATTTT. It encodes CASSSSPWGNQPQHF.

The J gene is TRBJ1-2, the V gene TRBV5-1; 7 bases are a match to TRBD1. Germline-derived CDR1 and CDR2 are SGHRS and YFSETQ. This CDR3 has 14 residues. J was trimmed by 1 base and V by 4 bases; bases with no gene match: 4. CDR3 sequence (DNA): TGCGCCAGCAGCGGAACAGGGGTTAACTATGGCTACACCTTC. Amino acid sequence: CASSGTGVNYGYTF.

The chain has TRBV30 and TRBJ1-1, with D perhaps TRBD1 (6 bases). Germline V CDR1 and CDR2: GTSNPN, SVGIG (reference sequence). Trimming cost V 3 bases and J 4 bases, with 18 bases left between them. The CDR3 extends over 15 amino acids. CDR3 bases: TGTGCCTGGAGGCTCAGGGGCGGGAGTATCACTGAAGCTTTCTTT. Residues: CAWRLRGGSITEAFF.

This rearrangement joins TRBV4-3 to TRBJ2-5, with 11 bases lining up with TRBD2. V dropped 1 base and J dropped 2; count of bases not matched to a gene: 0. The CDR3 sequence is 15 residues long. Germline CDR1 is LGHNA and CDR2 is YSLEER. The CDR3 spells CASSQGLAGQETQYF. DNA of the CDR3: TGCGCCAGCAGCCAAGGACTAGCGGGACAAGAGACCCAGTACTTC.

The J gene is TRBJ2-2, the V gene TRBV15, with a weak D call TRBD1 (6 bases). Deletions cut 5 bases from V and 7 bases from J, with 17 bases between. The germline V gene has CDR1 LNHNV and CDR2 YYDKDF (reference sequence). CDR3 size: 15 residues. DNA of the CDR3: TGTGCCACCAGCGGCATAACAGGGTTGGGCGGGGAGCTGTTTTTT. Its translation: CATSGITGLGGELFF.

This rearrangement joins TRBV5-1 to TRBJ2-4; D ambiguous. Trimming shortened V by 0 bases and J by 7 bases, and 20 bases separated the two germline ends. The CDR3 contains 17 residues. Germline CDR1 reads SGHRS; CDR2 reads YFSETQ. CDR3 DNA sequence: TGCGCCAGCAGCTTGGTCGACGGCAGCTTGTTCTCGAACATTCAGTACTTC. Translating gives CASSLVDGSLFSNIQYF. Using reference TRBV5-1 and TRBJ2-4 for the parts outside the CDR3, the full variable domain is KAGVTQTPRYLIKTRGQQVTLSCSPISGHRSVSWYQQTPGQGLQFLFEYFSETQRNKGNFPGRFSGRQFSNSRSEMNVSTLELGDSALYLCASSLVDGSLFSNIQYFGAGTRLSVL.

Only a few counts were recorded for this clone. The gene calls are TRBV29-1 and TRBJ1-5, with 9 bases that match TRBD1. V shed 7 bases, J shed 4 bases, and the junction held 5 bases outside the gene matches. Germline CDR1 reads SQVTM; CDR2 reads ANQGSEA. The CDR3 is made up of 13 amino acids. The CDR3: CSAGTGLNQPQHF. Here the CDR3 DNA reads TGCAGCGCTGGGACAGGGTTGAATCAGCCCCAGCATTTT. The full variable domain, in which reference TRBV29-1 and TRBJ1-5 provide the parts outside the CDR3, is SAVISQKPSRDICQRGTSLTIQCQVDSQVTMMFWYRQQPGQSLTLIATANQGSEATYESGFVIDKFPISRPNLTFSTLTVSNMSPEDSSIYLCSAGTGLNQPQHFGDGTRLSIL.

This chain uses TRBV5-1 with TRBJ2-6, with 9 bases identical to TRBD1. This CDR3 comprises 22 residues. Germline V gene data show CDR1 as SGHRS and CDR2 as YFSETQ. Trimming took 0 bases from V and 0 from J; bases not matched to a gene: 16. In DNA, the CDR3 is TGCGCCAGCAGCTTGGTCCCGCGGGACAGGGCAATCTCTCTCTCTGGGGCCAACGTCCTGACTTTC. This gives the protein CASSLVPRDRAISLSGANVLTF.

The CDR3 loop reads CARGIAGRGQETQYF. The DNA for the CDR3 is TGTGCCAGAGGAATAGCGGGGAGAGGACAAGAGACCCAGTACTTC. The chain is built from TRBV2 and TRBJ2-5; 8 bases are shared with TRBD2. The CDR3 totals 15 residues. Trimming cost V 9 bases and J 2 bases; bases outside gene matches: 11. Germline V lookup: CDR1 SNHLY, CDR2 FYNNEI.

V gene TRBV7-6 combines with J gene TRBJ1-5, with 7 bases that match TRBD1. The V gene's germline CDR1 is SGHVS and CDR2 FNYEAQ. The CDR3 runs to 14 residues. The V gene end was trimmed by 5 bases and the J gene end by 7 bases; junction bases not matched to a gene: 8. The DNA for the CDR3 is TGTGCCAGCAGCCTCCGCAGGGGGGACCAGCCCCAGCATTTT. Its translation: CASSLRRGDQPQHF.

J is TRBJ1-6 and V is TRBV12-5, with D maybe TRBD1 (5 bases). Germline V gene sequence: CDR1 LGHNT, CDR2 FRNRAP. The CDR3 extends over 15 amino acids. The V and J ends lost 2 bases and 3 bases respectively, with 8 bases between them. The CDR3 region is CASGLLDSYNSPLHF. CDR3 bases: TGTGCTAGTGGTTTGCTAGACAGCTATAATTCACCCCTCCACTTT.

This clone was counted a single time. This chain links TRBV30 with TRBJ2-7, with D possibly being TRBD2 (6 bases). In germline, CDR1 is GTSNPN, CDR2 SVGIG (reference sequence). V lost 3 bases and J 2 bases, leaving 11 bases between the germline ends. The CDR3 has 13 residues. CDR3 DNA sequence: TGTGCCTGGAGAAGCTGGGAGGCCTACGAGCAGTACTTC. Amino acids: CAWRSWEAYEQYF.

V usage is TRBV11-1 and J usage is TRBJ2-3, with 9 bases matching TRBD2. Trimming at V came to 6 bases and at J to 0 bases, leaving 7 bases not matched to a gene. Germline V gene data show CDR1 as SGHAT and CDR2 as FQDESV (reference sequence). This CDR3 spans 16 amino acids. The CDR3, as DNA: TGTGCCAGCAGACTGAGCGGGGGGATTAGCACAGATACGCAGTATTTT. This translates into CASRLSGGISTDTQYF.